This T cell receptor (beta chain) was sequenced during a study of vaccination effects on CD4 cells after COVID-19 (dated 2022 in TCRdb). Background for the entire study: Each participant got two doses of an mRNA SARS-CoV-2 vaccine, either BNT162b2 or mRNA-1273. SARS-CoV-2 spike-specific CD4+ TCR repertoires from before and after mRNA vaccination were compared in COVID-19 convalescent patients and in infection-naive vaccine recipients. Altogether, over 9 COVID-19 convalescent patients and a few SARS-CoV-2-naive healthy vaccine recipients made up the full study. The Oncomine TCR Beta short-read assay on an Illumina iSeq 100 was used to sequence cultures from other donors in the study.

The library was prepared using the immunoSEQ multiplex PCR assay. DNA from the CD4+ T cells that had been cultured and isolated underwent TCR beta CDR3 sequencing. In the source study's methods: The analysis removed non-productive TCR sequences, trimmed reads to the CDR3 region, and retained only CDR3s that were 7 or more amino acids long. The MANAFEST web app was used to identify antigen-specific clonotypes by comparing expansion in peptide wells with expansion in reference cultures. Positive clones required FDR<0.05 expansion versus reference and all other wells, odds ratio above 5, and frequency above 0.1% in two replicate wells. A clonotype was called cross-reactive if it was significantly expanded both in SARS-CoV-2 spike wells and in at least one common cold coronavirus spike condition. CDR3 similarity was assessed by Levenshtein distance with the stringdist R package, and unrooted trees were built with ape in R 3.6.1. In TCRdb, the immuneACCESS table is reduced to in-frame sequences with V and J assigned. These tables do not hold every clone; where another copy was compared, an unresolved V gene accounts for under half, and the others remain unexplained. V, J and clone size reflect that table, while D and trimming were determined from the DNA. The sample table records tens of thousands of clones; 70% to 80% of these occur just once. Of the sample, around 13% falls within the top ten clones.

Germline trimming: 1 base from V, 2 bases from J; junction bases outside gene matches: 5. The CDR3, from cysteine to phenylalanine, totals 16 residues. Only CDR3 DNA is held: 48 bases, read in frame from base 1. From the germline V gene, CDR1 is SGHRS and CDR2 is YFSETQ. Results the study describes overall, beyond this receptor: Only a small number of convalescent patients were included, and no early post-infection timepoints were available, which limited the study. Among healthy vaccine recipients, nearly all vaccine-induced clones were SARS-CoV-2 mono-reactive, and just 1 of 255 was cross-reactive with common cold coronaviruses. Marked clonal contraction was observed in both infection-induced and vaccine-induced clones at late post-vaccination timepoints, consistent with waning T cell responses.

About this clone: This clone's antigen is unknown. Base qualities were left out, and no much larger clone turns up one base away.

To identify antigen-specific CD4+ T cell clonotypes by their expansion, the ViraFEST assay first stimulated PBMC with viral peptide pools and then applied TCR sequencing. After more than nine days of culture, CD4+ T cells were isolated with the EasySep CD4+ T cell isolation kit. The absence of prior SARS-CoV-2 infection in healthy vaccine recipients was confirmed by negative nucleocapsid antibodies before and after vaccination. Fewer than 2.5 million PBMC per well were cultured in IMDM with 5% human AB serum, roughly 10 IU/ml IL-2 and gentamicin, plus 10 ug/ml peptides. Half of the culture medium was replaced with fresh IL-2-containing medium on days 3 and 7. Unless otherwise noted, each peptide stimulation condition was cultured in triplicate wells. Using Ficoll-Paque Plus gradient centrifugation, PBMC were separated from whole blood and then either used fresh or cryopreserved at -140C. The overlapping peptide pools covered the spike proteins of SARS-CoV-2 as well as those of the common cold coronaviruses HCoV-NL63, HCoV-OC43 and HCoV-229E. The QIAamp micro DNA kit was used to extract genomic DNA from the cultured CD4+ T cells.

The sample in question was CD4+ T cells from PBMCs cultured with HCoV-OC43 spike peptides, obtained before COVID-19 vaccination. Interpreted using the paper, the cell subset or site label stands for: HCoV-OC43 spike overlapping peptide pool stimulation. The chain links TRBV5-1 with TRBJ2-1; the central 8 bases match TRBD2. This TCR was sampled from a human donor who received a COVID-19 vaccine. The CDR3 protein sequence reads: CASSLWSGGTYNEQFF. In nucleotide form, the sequence is TGCGCCAGCAGCTTGTGGTCGGGAGGGACCTACAATGAGCAGTTCTTC.